A single sample gave rise to the 13 T cell receptor beta chains below, sequenced in a study of T cells in Graves' hyperthyroidism and ophthalmopathy. RNA transcripts were the template for amplifying TCR beta CDR3 regions. The HTBI primer set drove a first-round RT-PCR of the TCR CDR3. From the multiplex PCR reads, TCRdb called clonotypes with MiXCR, one entry per CDR3 protein. The repertoire has under 350,000 distinct CDR3 sequences, around 15% of them found once; the top ten carry 30% to 40%. Sequenced input: blood. The receptors were sampled from a woman aged 40 to 49 with Graves' ophthalmopathy.

This clonotype was detected many times. The rearrangement links TRBV2 to TRBJ1-2; D is uncertain. Germline CDR1 and CDR2: SNHLY and FYNNEI. V was cut by 4 bases and J by 8 bases, with 14 bases left in between. The CDR3 covers 13 residues. The DNA of the CDR3 is TGTGCCAGCAGTGCCCCTTCATCGGGCGGCTACACCTTC. It translates to CASSAPSSGGYTF.

A few counts support this clonotype. The chain is built from TRBV2 and TRBJ2-3; TRBD2 matches at 8 bases. This CDR3 region has 19 residues. Per the germline V gene, CDR1 is SNHLY and CDR2 is FYNNEI. J gave up 2 bases and V 8 bases, and 21 bases lay outside the gene matches. Here the CDR3 reads CASQPARSSREGVTDTQYF. The DNA for the CDR3 is TGTGCCAGCCAACCGGCCCGCTCCAGCCGGGAGGGCGTCACAGATACGCAGTATTTT.

This clonotype has at least ten counts. This rearrangement joins TRBV30 to TRBJ2-1; 7 bases line up with TRBD1. CDR1 and CDR2 (germline): GTSNPN, SVGIG (reference sequence). V dropped 6 bases and J dropped 7; count of bases not matched to a gene: 9. The length of the CDR3 is 13 residues. The CDR3 protein is CACMTGRRNEQFF. CDR3 in DNA: TGTGCCTGCATGACAGGGCGGCGGAATGAGCAGTTCTTC.

For this clonotype: Its ends do not fully match the called genes, so a read error is possible. The rearrangement joins TRBV7-8 to TRBJ1-5; D not resolved. From germline, CDR1 is SGHVS and CDR2 FQNEAQ. The CDR3 length is 14 residues. The CDR3 DNA follows: TGTGCCAGCAGCTTAGCGAATAGGAATCAACCCCAGCATTTT. Translation: CASSLANRNQPQHF. The whole variable domain, filled in from reference TRBV7-8 and TRBJ1-5, reads GAGVSQSPRYKVAKRGQDVALRCDPISGHVSLFWYQQALGQGPEFLTYFQNEAQLDKSGLPSDRFFAERPEGSVSTLKIQRTQQEDSAVYLCASSLANRNQPQHFGDGTRLSIL.

The chain has TRBV7-2 and TRBJ1-3; the D gene is possibly TRBD1 (6 bases). V lost 5 bases and J 4 bases, leaving 15 bases between the germline ends. Germline CDR1 reads SGHTA; CDR2 reads FQGNSA. This CDR3 spans 15 amino acids. The CDR3 here is CASSPPGRGGNTIYF. In DNA, the CDR3 is TGTGCCAGCAGCCCCCCGGGCAGGGGAGGAAACACCATATATTTT.

This clonotype was detected many times. This chain uses TRBV12-3 or TRBV12-4 with TRBJ2-7, with D possibly being TRBD1 (5 bases). V was shortened by 2 bases and J by 0 bases, with 8 bases between the two germline ends. The CDR3 length is 14 residues. This CDR3 is CASSLRTPSYEQYF. CDR3 DNA sequence: TGTGCCAGCAGTTTAAGGACACCCTCCTACGAGCAGTACTTC.

The chain employs TRBV4-1 and TRBJ2-2; 12 nucleotides align to TRBD2. Germline V lookup: CDR1 MGHRA, CDR2 YSYEKL. The CDR3 sequence is 18 residues long. V dropped 5 bases and J dropped 7; count of bases not matched to a gene: 14. The CDR3 sequence: CASSALGLAGGIGGELFF. CDR3 DNA sequence: TGCGCCAGCAGCGCCTTGGGCCTAGCGGGGGGGATAGGCGGGGAGCTGTTTTTT.

The gene calls are TRBV11-2 and TRBJ1-5; weak D call: TRBD1 (6 bases). Germline V gene sequence: CDR1 SGHAT, CDR2 FQNNGV. This CDR3 region has 15 residues. V lost 5 bases, J lost 1 base, and 12 bases lay in between. CDR3 DNA sequence: TGTGCCAGCAGCCGGTCGGGGGCCAGCAATCAGCCCCAGCATTTT. It codes for CASSRSGASNQPQHF. The full variable domain, its missing parts supplied by reference TRBV11-2 and TRBJ1-5, is EAGVAQSPRYKIIEKRQSVAFWCNPISGHATLYWYQQILGQGPKLLIQFQNNGVVDDSQLPKDRFSAERLKGVDSTLKIQPAKLEDSAVYLCASSRSGASNQPQHFGDGTRLSIL.

This clonotype showed up many times. The rearrangement links TRBV18 to TRBJ2-5; D ambiguous. CDR1 KGHSH and CDR2 LQKENI come from the germline V gene. CDR3 length equals 15 residues. Trimming took 3 bases from V and 0 from J, leaving 11 bases between them. CDR3 DNA: TGTGCCAGCTCACCTTACTCGGAAAACCAAGAGACCCAGTACTTC. This translates into CASSPYSENQETQYF. Full variable domain (remainder filled in from reference TRBV18 and TRBJ2-5): NAGVMQNPRHLVRRRGQEARLRCSPMKGHSHVYWYRQLPEEGLKFMVYLQKENIIDESGMPKERFSAEFPKEGPSILRIQQVVRGDSAAYFCASSPYSENQETQYFGPGTRLLVL.

This clonotype occurred a few times. The V call is TRBV5-8, the J call TRBJ1-2; D uncertain. Trimming removed 0 bases from V and 8 bases from J, with 14 bases in between. Germline lookup yields CDR1 SGHTS and CDR2 YDEGEE. This CDR3 has 14 residues. The CDR3 spells CASSLGLPLRGYTF. The CDR3 DNA reads TGTGCCAGCAGCTTGGGACTACCCTTGCGGGGCTACACCTTC.

This clonotype was seen at least ten times. V usage is TRBV6-1 and J usage is TRBJ2-5; 10 nucleotides align to TRBD2. With V trimmed by 1 base and J by 4 bases, 6 bases remained unmatched. Per germline, CDR1 MNHNS and CDR2 SASEGT. This CDR3 comprises 16 residues. In nucleotides, the CDR3 is TGTGCCAGCAGTGAAGGAGTGCTAGCGGGGGTAGAGACCCAGTACTTC. Its protein is CASSEGVLAGVETQYF.

This clonotype was recorded at least ten times. The chain links TRBV10-3 to TRBJ1-2; 7 positions match TRBD1. Per germline, CDR1 ENHRY and CDR2 SYGVKD. The length of the CDR3 is 18 residues. Trimming removed 6 bases from V and 5 bases from J; junction bases left unmatched: 21. The CDR3 sequence: CAIRETGTEFLRWYGYTF. The CDR3 nucleotides are TGTGCCATCAGGGAAACCGGGACAGAGTTCTTACGATGGTATGGCTACACCTTC.

This sequence joins TRBV4-1 and TRBJ2-4, with D possibly being TRBD1 (5 bases). Germline lookup yields CDR1 MGHRA and CDR2 YSYEKL. The length of the CDR3 is 17 residues. Trimming pared 0 bases from V and 6 bases from J, leaving 18 bases between. CDR3 bases: TGCGCCAGCAGCCAAGATAGTTTAAGGCAGGGCGGAAACATTCAGTACTTC. It is translated as CASSQDSLRQGGNIQYF.